This is a list of T cell receptor beta chains from one sample in a study of cytomegalovirus exposure and HLA in healthy donors. The protocol was immunoSEQ multiplex PCR, while the TCRdb copy is restricted to in-frame clones and leaves out a portion. This table holds tens of thousands of clones. The sequencing sample was made of PBMCs. The receptors here all came from a man aged 45-65 years in good health and CMV-seropositive. CDR3s include the opening cysteine and the closing phenylalanine or tryptophan.

v_call cdr3_aa
TRBV9 CASSPGLYGYTF
TRBV6-1 CASGGQGRGGYTF
TRBV5-3 CARSSHKSLHF
TRBV7-2 CASGSAGGNYEQYF
TRBV23-1 CASSQPWPRDRYEQYF
TRBV15 CATSSHLDRVVGYTF
TRBV6-1 CASSESRGLRGYTF
TRBV15 CATSRGLAGGETQYF
TRBV29-1 CSALDRGRHEQYF
TRBV19 CASRTGTALREAFF
TRBV7-2 CASSVTGGANYGYTF
TRBV27 CASSLKGGGAYEQYF
TRBV4-3 CASSQERTSRNEQFF
TRBV5-8 CASSLSTRNTEAFF
TRBV4-2 CASSQAWLAGGLQETQYF
TRBV6-6 CASSTGGWGYTF
TRBV25-1 CASSEWAGNTEAFF
TRBV4-2 CASSQDEGAHAFF